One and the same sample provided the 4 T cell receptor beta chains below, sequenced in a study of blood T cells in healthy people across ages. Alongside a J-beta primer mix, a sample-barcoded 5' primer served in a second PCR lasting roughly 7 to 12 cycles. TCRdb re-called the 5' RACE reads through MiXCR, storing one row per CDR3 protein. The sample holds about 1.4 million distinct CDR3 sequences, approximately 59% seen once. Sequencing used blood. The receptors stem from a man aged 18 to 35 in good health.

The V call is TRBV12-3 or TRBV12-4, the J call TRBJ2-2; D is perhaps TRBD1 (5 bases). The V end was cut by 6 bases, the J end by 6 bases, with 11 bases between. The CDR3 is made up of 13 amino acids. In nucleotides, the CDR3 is TGTGCCAGCAGGTCGACAGCCGCCGGGGAGCTGTTTTTT. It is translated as CASRSTAAGELFF.

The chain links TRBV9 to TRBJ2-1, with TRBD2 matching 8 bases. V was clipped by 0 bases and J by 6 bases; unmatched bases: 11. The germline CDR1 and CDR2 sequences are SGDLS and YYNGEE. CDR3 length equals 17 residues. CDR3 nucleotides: TGTGCCAGCAGCGTAGAGGGCGGCGGGGGGACTTTCAATGAGCAGTTCTTC. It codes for CASSVEGGGGTFNEQFF. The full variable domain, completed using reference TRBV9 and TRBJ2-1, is DSGVTQTPKHLITATGQRVTLRCSPRSGDLSVYWYQQSLDQGLQFLIQYYNGEERAKGNILERFSAQQFPDLHSELNLSSLELGDSALYFCASSVEGGGGTFNEQFFGPGTRLTVL.

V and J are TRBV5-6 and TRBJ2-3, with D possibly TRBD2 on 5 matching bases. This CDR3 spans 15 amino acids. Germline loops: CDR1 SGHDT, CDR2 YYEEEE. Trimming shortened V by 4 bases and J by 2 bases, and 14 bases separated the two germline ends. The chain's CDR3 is CASSQTGYHTDTQYF. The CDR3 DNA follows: TGTGCCAGCAGCCAGACGGGGTATCACACAGATACGCAGTATTTT.

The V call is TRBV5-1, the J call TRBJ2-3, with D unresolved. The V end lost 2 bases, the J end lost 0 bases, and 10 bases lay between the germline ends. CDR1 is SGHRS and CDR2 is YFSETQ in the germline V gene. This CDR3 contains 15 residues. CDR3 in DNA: TGCGCCAGCAGCTTTGGGTCGCGCAGCACAGATACGCAGTATTTT. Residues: CASSFGSRSTDTQYF. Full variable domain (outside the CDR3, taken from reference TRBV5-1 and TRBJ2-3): KAGVTQTPRYLIKTRGQQVTLSCSPISGHRSVSWYQQTPGQGLQFLFEYFSETQRNKGNFPGRFSGRQFSNSRSEMNVSTLELGDSALYLCASSFGSRSTDTQYFGPGTRLTVL.